This T cell receptor beta chain is drawn from a study of identical twins. V lost 5 bases to trimming and J lost 2 bases, with 11 bases between them. In germline, CDR1 is SEHNR, CDR2 FQNEAQ (reference sequence). The CDR3 totals 14 residues. In its sample, this clonotype was seen many times. Its antigen is unknown. General study results and limits: Interpretation of the results relied on cross-sectional statistical analysis and not on following the same donors. Out-of-frame alpha sequences shared by twins showed excess low generation probability.

Unique molecular identifiers were present on the cDNA, and a universal primer site came from template switching. MiXCR, applied by TCRdb to the 5' RACE reads, yields one record per CDR3 protein. The sample has about 330,000 distinct CDR3 sequences; roughly 12% are singletons. These data also formed part of another study, on yellow fever vaccine responses in identical twins.

This sequence joins TRBV7-9 and TRBJ2-3, with D perhaps given as TRBD1 or TRBD2 (5 bases each). The sequenced sample was CD8+ T cells sorted from blood. The TCR sequence derives from a young woman in good health. In DNA form, the CDR3 reads TGTGCCAGCAGCCCCCGGGGACCCACAGATACGCAGTATTTT. Translated: CASSPRGPTDTQYF.